The 27 T cell receptor beta chains below come from one sample, sequenced in a study of blood T cell repertoires in COVID-19. TCRdb's table, derived via immunoSEQ multiplex PCR, lists solely in-frame clones and lacks some. The table includes 60,000 to 80,000 clones, 88% detected once. The sample taken for sequencing was peripheral blood. These receptors originate from a human donor in a cohort sampled during active COVID-19.

CDR3 residues: CASSAHLAGGSYEQYF. The CDR3 nucleotides read TGTGCCAGCAGTGCGCACCTAGCGGGAGGCTCCTACGAGCAGTACTTC. This rearrangement joins TRBV28 to TRBJ2-7; 11 nucleotides match TRBD2. The CDR3 sequence is 16 residues long. V shed 5 bases, J shed 0 bases, and the junction held 6 bases outside the gene matches. Germline V gives CDR1 MDHEN, CDR2 SYDVKM.

This clone was found once. The V call is TRBV29-1, the J call TRBJ1-2, with 7 bases matching TRBD1. Germline V CDR1 and CDR2: SQVTM, ANQGSEA. This CDR3 has 13 amino acids. J gave up 5 bases and V 7 bases, and 10 bases lay outside the gene matches. CDR3 in DNA: TGCAGCGCCGCCTCCGGGACAGTTTATGGCTACACCTTC. This translates into CSAASGTVYGYTF.

The V call is TRBV11-2, the J call TRBJ2-2; 8 bases map to TRBD1. This CDR3 has 15 amino acids. CDR1 and CDR2 from the germline V gene are SGHAT and FQNNGV. V shed 2 bases and J 6 bases; nucleotides not matched to a gene: 5. The chain's CDR3 is CASSLTGGSAGELFF. CDR3 DNA sequence: TGTGCCAGCAGCTTAACAGGGGGTAGCGCCGGGGAGCTGTTTTTT.

This clone has just a few counts. This chain joins TRBV5-1 and TRBJ2-7, with 8 nucleotides matching TRBD2. V was clipped by 4 bases and J by 2 bases; unmatched bases: 8. This CDR3 has 15 amino acids. Germline V gene lookup returns CDR1 SGHRS and CDR2 YFSETQ. In DNA, the CDR3 is TGCGCCAGCAGCGGGGGAATAGCGGGGACCTACGAGCAGTACTTC. It specifies CASSGGIAGTYEQYF.

V is TRBV6-8 and J is TRBJ2-1, with 12 bases fitting TRBD2. This CDR3 spans 21 amino acids. Losses at the gene ends were 0 bases for V and 4 bases for J; bases not matched to a gene: 16. Germline CDR1 reads MNHGY; CDR2 reads SAAAGT. The CDR3 sequence is CASSYSPPSVGLAGLYNEQFF. Here the CDR3 DNA reads TGTGCCAGCAGTTACTCCCCTCCATCTGTCGGACTAGCGGGACTATACAATGAGCAGTTCTTC.

This clone appeared a single time. The rearrangement uses TRBV4-3 and TRBJ2-6; 7 bases agree with TRBD1. The CDR3 is 16 residues long. Germline V gene lookup returns CDR1 LGHNA and CDR2 YSLEER. The junction had 2 bases not matched to a gene; V was cut back by 1 base and J by 2 bases. The CDR3 protein is CASSQAQGAGANVLTF. CDR3 nucleotides: TGCGCCAGCAGCCAAGCGCAGGGGGCTGGGGCCAACGTCCTGACTTTC.

The sample holds one count of this clone. V usage is TRBV7-2 and J usage is TRBJ2-7; TRBD1 matches at 8 bases. Germline V gives CDR1 SGHTA, CDR2 FQGNSA. The junction had 7 bases not matched to a gene; V was cut back by 3 bases and J by 3 bases. The CDR3 contains 15 residues. The DNA for the CDR3 is TGTGCCAGCAGCTTTAGACAGGGGCCTTACTACGAGCAGTACTTC. Its protein product is CASSFRQGPYYEQYF.

The chain joins TRBV11-2 to TRBJ2-5; TRBD1 agrees at 10 bases. Germline-derived CDR1 and CDR2 are SGHAT and FQNNGV. CDR3 length: 17 amino acids. Trimming at V came to 1 base and at J to 6 bases, leaving 11 bases not matched to a gene. The CDR3 DNA sequence: TGTGCCAGCAGCTTAGGCCCCTCCGGACAGGGGGGAAAGACCCAGTACTTC. This encodes CASSLGPSGQGGKTQYF.

This CDR3 reads CASNSGLAGGPLETQYF. CDR3 bases: TGCGCCAGCAACTCCGGACTAGCGGGGGGGCCGTTAGAGACCCAGTACTTC. The chain has TRBV5-1 and TRBJ2-5; 15 bases agree with TRBD2. The length of the CDR3 is 17 residues. V trimming: 6 bases; J trimming: 4 bases; junction bases outside the gene matches: 10. Germline CDR1 SGHRS, CDR2 YFSETQ.

This chain links TRBV27 with TRBJ2-7; 10 bases are a match to TRBD2. CDR3 length: 17 amino acids. Germline V gives CDR1 MNHEY, CDR2 SMNVEV (reference sequence). V trimming: 7 bases; J trimming: 0 bases; junction bases outside the gene matches: 12. CDR3 coding DNA: TGTGCCAGCACCCCACCTCCCGGGACTAGCGACTCCTACGAGCAGTACTTC. Protein: CASTPPPGTSDSYEQYF.

By proportion, this clone is medium-sized (0.01 to 0.1%). CDR3 in DNA: TGCGCCAGCAGCTTGGACTCACGAAATCAGCCCCAGCATTTT. Its translation: CASSLDSRNQPQHF. This chain joins TRBV5-1 and TRBJ1-5; the D is unclear. The length of the CDR3 is 14 residues. Germline V gene sequence: CDR1 SGHRS, CDR2 YFSETQ. Trimming cost V 0 bases and J 4 bases, with 8 bases left between them.

This chain links TRBV2 with TRBJ1-2, with 7 bases that match TRBD1. Germline-derived CDR1 and CDR2 are SNHLY and FYNNEI. After removal of 5 bases from V and 4 bases from J, the junction contained 7 bases not matched to a gene. The CDR3 runs to 14 residues. The CDR3: CASSSTGSGYGYTF. CDR3 nucleotide sequence: TGTGCCAGCAGTTCGACAGGGTCCGGCTATGGCTACACCTTC.

This chain links TRBV6-4 with TRBJ2-5; 10 positions agree with TRBD1. The CDR3 loop spans 16 amino acids. Per germline, CDR1 MRHNA and CDR2 SNTAGT. Unmatched junction bases numbered 7, after V lost 0 bases and J lost 6 bases. CDR3 loop: CASSDSPDRGRKTQYF. The DNA of the CDR3 is TGTGCCAGCAGTGACTCCCCCGACAGGGGGCGTAAGACCCAGTACTTC.

The chain combines TRBV5-4 with TRBJ2-6; tentatively, D is TRBD2 (6 bases). Germline V gene data show CDR1 as SGHNT and CDR2 as YYREEE (reference sequence). The CDR3 is 15 residues long. V was cut by 3 bases and J by 0 bases, with 7 bases left in between. The chain's CDR3 is CASSYGGSGANVLTF. The DNA of the CDR3 is TGTGCCAGCAGCTACGGGGGCTCTGGGGCCAACGTCCTGACTTTC.

This chain joins TRBV7-9 and TRBJ2-5; 14 positions match TRBD2. The CDR3 runs to 16 residues. Germline CDR1 reads SEHNR; CDR2 reads FQNEAQ (reference sequence). V lost 4 bases to trimming and J lost 7 bases; unmatched junction nucleotides: 8. CDR3 sequence reads: CASSYRLAGGPGTQYF. The CDR3 nucleotides read TGTGCCAGCAGCTACAGACTAGCGGGAGGGCCTGGGACCCAGTACTTC. Filled out from reference TRBV7-9 and TRBJ2-5, the complete variable domain reads DTGVSQNPRHKITKRGQNVTFRCDPISEHNRLYWYRQTLGQGPEFLTYFQNEAQLEKSRLLSDRFSAERPKGSFSTLEIQRTEQGDSAMYLCASSYRLAGGPGTQYFGPGTRLLVL.

This clone appeared a single time. The gene calls are TRBV12-3 or TRBV12-4 and TRBJ2-3, with TRBD1 as a possible D gene (6 bases). The CDR3 contains 12 residues. Trimming pared 4 bases from V and 10 bases from J, leaving 12 bases between. The CDR3 here is CASSYTGSAQYF. The CDR3 DNA follows: TGTGCCAGCAGTTATACAGGGTCTGCGCAGTATTTT.

This rearrangement joins TRBV7-2 to TRBJ2-5; D is possibly TRBD2 (7 bases). Germline CDR1 and CDR2: SGHTA and FQGNSA. The CDR3 loop spans 16 amino acids. Trimming removed 2 bases at V and 0 bases at J, with 13 bases between. CDR3 loop: CASSLRGGGYQETQYF. DNA of the CDR3: TGTGCCAGCAGCTTAAGGGGAGGGGGTTACCAAGAGACCCAGTACTTC.

This clone was picked up one time. The chain employs TRBV6-2 or TRBV6-3 and TRBJ2-3; unclear D gene. This CDR3 comprises 12 residues. The V and J ends lost 4 bases and 7 bases respectively, with 9 bases between them. CDR1 MNHEY and CDR2 SVGEGT come from the germline V gene. The CDR3 nucleotides are TGTGCCAGCAGTTCACACGGGTATACGCAGTATTTT. It codes for CASSSHGYTQYF.

The rearrangement uses TRBV4-2 and TRBJ1-2; D perhaps matches TRBD1 (5 bases). CDR1 and CDR2 from the germline V gene are LGHNA and YNFKEQ. The CDR3 extends over 14 amino acids. V was clipped by 0 bases and J by 8 bases, with 13 bases between them. The CDR3 DNA reads TGTGCCAGCAGCCAAGATGCCAGGGTGAGGGGCTACACCTTC. Translation: CASSQDARVRGYTF.

The rearrangement uses TRBV5-1 and TRBJ2-5, with 8 bases fitting TRBD2. CDR1 is SGHRS, CDR2 YFSETQ, per germline. The CDR3 length is 15 residues. V was clipped by 4 bases and J by 4 bases; unmatched bases: 9. Here the CDR3 reads CASSLGTRVGETQYF. CDR3 DNA sequence: TGCGCCAGCAGCCTGGGGACTAGGGTAGGAGAGACCCAGTACTTC.

The chain links TRBV29-1 to TRBJ1-5; maybe TRBD1 (6 bases). Germline V gene sequence: CDR1 SQVTM, CDR2 ANQGSEA. This CDR3 has 13 residues. V lost 7 bases and J lost 7, with 17 bases in between. The CDR3 loop reads CSASTGLGQPQHF. CDR3 bases: TGCAGCGCTTCTACAGGGCTTGGACAGCCCCAGCATTTT.

The chain has TRBV19 and TRBJ2-7; D possibly corresponds to TRBD2 (6 bases). The CDR3 extends over 14 amino acids. V shed 4 bases and J shed 6 bases, with 16 bases lying between them. Germline V gene data show CDR1 as LNHDA and CDR2 as SQIVND (reference sequence). In DNA form, the CDR3 reads TGTGCCAGTAGTACGGTTGGCGGAGCGGGCGAGCAGTACTTC. Its translation: CASSTVGGAGEQYF.

The rearrangement joins TRBV7-9 to TRBJ1-1; 8 bases are a match to TRBD1. Germline V gives CDR1 SEHNR, CDR2 FQNEAQ (reference sequence). Unmatched junction bases numbered 7, after V lost 3 bases and J lost 4 bases. This CDR3 contains 15 residues. The CDR3, as DNA: TGTGCCAGCAGCTTGGTAGGACAGGGTGGCACTGAAGCTTTCTTT. This encodes CASSLVGQGGTEAFF.

The gene calls are TRBV5-1 and TRBJ2-3; 10 bases match TRBD2. This CDR3 region has 17 residues. The V segment lost 0 bases and the J segment 0 bases; nucleotides outside the gene matches: 4. Germline CDR1 SGHRS, CDR2 YFSETQ. CDR3 in amino acids: CASSLGKTSGSTDTQYF. The DNA of the CDR3 is TGCGCCAGCAGCTTGGGGAAGACTAGCGGGAGCACAGATACGCAGTATTTT. The whole variable domain, filled in from reference TRBV5-1 and TRBJ2-3, reads KAGVTQTPRYLIKTRGQQVTLSCSPISGHRSVSWYQQTPGQGLQFLFEYFSETQRNKGNFPGRFSGRQFSNSRSEMNVSTLELGDSALYLCASSLGKTSGSTDTQYFGPGTRLTVL.

The rearrangement links TRBV7-8 to TRBJ2-7; 9 bases align to TRBD1. The germline V gene has CDR1 SGHVS and CDR2 FQNEAQ. This CDR3 has 14 residues. Trimming removed 6 bases from V and 3 bases from J; junction bases left unmatched: 6. The CDR3: CASRRQGGNYEQYF. For the CDR3, the DNA is TGTGCCAGCAGGCGACAGGGGGGAAACTACGAGCAGTACTTC.

V gene TRBV2 combines with J gene TRBJ2-7; 9 bases fit TRBD2. Germline V gene lookup returns CDR1 SNHLY and CDR2 FYNNEI. This CDR3 has 14 residues. The J segment lost 5 bases and the V segment lost 6 bases, leaving 8 bases of the junction unmatched. CDR3 DNA: TGTGCCAGCAGGGTTTTAGCGGGAGTAGACGAGCAGTACTTC. Encoded protein: CASRVLAGVDEQYF.

This clone was seen a few times. J is TRBJ2-1 and V is TRBV19; 14 bases match TRBD2. Losses at the gene ends were 5 bases for V and 0 bases for J; bases not matched to a gene: 9. CDR3 length: 19 amino acids. Germline CDR1 is LNHDA and CDR2 is SQIVND (reference sequence). The CDR3 sequence: CASSAIGLAGGLSYNEQFF. The CDR3 nucleotides read TGTGCCAGTAGTGCTATCGGACTAGCGGGAGGCCTCTCCTACAATGAGCAGTTCTTC.